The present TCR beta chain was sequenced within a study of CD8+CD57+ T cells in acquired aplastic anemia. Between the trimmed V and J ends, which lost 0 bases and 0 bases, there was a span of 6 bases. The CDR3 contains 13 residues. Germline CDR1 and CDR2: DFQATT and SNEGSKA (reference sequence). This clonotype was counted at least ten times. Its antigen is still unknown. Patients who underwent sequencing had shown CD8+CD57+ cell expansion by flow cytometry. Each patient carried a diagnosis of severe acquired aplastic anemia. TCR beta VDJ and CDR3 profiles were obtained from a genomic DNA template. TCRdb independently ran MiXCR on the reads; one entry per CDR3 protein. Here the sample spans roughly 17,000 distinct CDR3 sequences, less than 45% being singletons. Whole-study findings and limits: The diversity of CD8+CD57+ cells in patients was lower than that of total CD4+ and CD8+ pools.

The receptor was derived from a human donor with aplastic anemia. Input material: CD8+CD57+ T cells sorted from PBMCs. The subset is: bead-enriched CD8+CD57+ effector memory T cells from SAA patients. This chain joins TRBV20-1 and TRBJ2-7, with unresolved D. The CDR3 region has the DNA TGCAGTGCTAGAGAGGTCTACTCCTACGAGCAGTACTTC. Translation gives CSAREVYSYEQYF.